Here is one TCR beta chain with its context. The sample comes from a study of blood T cell repertoires in COVID-19. Study at large: The samples span acute and convalescent COVID-19 from the United States, Italy and Spain. Sample material is recorded as cDNA or gDNA derived from T cells, B-cell-depleted T cells, or PBMCs.

Methods used by the authors: Amplification with reference gene primers provided the estimates of nucleated cell counts. Clones were read by immunoSEQ multiplex PCR, and TCRdb kept only the in-frame ones, dropping some. The DNA was the basis for D and trimming; V, J and clone size are from that table. The sample holds 130,000 or so clones, roughly 90% seen once. Germline V gives CDR1 LGHDT, CDR2 YNNKEL (reference sequence). With 3 bases clipped from V and 3 bases from J, the junction kept 4 bases outside the gene matches. The CDR3 loop spans 14 amino acids. The TCR originated in a man in his forties or fifties with acute or convalescent COVID-19. This chain connects TRBV3-1 (or the pseudogene TRBV3-2) to TRBJ2-7, with 8 bases that match TRBD2. The specimen sequenced was peripheral blood. The CDR3 DNA follows: TGTGCCAGCAGCCATAGCGGGGATGGCTACGAGCAGTACTTC. Amino acid sequence: CASSHSGDGYEQYF.